This T cell receptor beta chain was identified during a study of T-cell reconstitution after alpha-beta-depleted transplantation in children. The CDR3 extends over 14 amino acids. The V end was cut by 3 bases, the J end by 5 bases, with 10 bases between. CDR1 is SGHAT, CDR2 FQNNGV, per germline. TCRbeta library preparation incorporated unique molecular identifiers. TCRdb ran MiXCR on the PCR reads and lists one entry per CDR3 protein. The data hold nearly 400,000 distinct CDR3 sequences, with about a fifth observed a single time. The receptor comes from a human donor who donated a stem cell graft to a child with acute myeloid leukemia. Specimen: PBMCs from the stem cell graft donor, collected from the stem cell graft. V usage is TRBV11-2 and J usage is TRBJ2-2; no clear D. The chain's CDR3 is CASSFPLATGELFF. CDR3 DNA: TGTGCCAGCAGCTTCCCGCTCGCAACCGGGGAGCTGTTTTTT. The full variable domain, rest sourced from reference TRBV11-2 and TRBJ2-2, is EAGVAQSPRYKIIEKRQSVAFWCNPISGHATLYWYQQILGQGPKLLIQFQNNGVVDDSQLPKDRFSAERLKGVDSTLKIQPAKLEDSAVYLCASSFPLATGELFFGEGSRLTVL.